One and the same sample provided the 13 T cell receptor beta chains below, sequenced in a study of T cells in tumors after PD-1 blockade (dated by TCRdb to the late 2010s). The library was prepared using the immunoSEQ multiplex PCR assay. TCRdb holds this immuneACCESS table with in-frame rearrangements only. Some clones are missing; in checked studies, unresolved V genes explain under half, and the rest has no known cause. This sample lists about 33,000 clones; about 77% were detected once. Of the sample, under 50% is held by the ten largest clones. The sample's time point, from its label and the paper: before anti-PD-1 therapy. This specimen was PBMCs, taken before anti-PD-1 treatment. These receptors were collected from a human donor with basal cell carcinoma.

The V call is TRBV4-2, the J call TRBJ2-1, with a tentative D call TRBD1 (6 bases). The ends were cut back, 1 base at V and 7 bases at J, with 8 bases in the middle. This CDR3 is built from 13 residues. The germline gives CDR1 LGHNA, CDR2 YNFKEQ. CDR3 in amino acids: CASSQGGGNEQFF. CDR3 sequence (DNA): TGTGCCAGCAGCCAAGGAGGGGGAAATGAGCAGTTCTTC.

The chain uses TRBV21-1 and TRBJ1-5; the D call of TRBD1 is as the table states it, not checked on the DNA. TRBV21-1 is noted as a pseudogene. This CDR3 is built from 16 residues. The CDR3 bases are TGTGCCAGCCGATCGTACAGGGAAGGGACGAATCAGCCCCAGCATTTT. Protein product: CASRSYREGTNQPQHF.

This chain joins TRBV15 and TRBJ1-2, with D tentatively TRBD1 (5 bases). There are 13 residues in the CDR3. V lost 2 bases and J 8 bases, leaving 12 bases between the germline ends. Germline CDR1 and CDR2: LNHNV and YYDKDF (reference sequence). The CDR3, as DNA: TGTGCCACCAGCAGAACGCTCAGGGACGGCTACACCTTC. Encoded protein: CATSRTLRDGYTF.

The chain uses TRBV15 and TRBJ2-5; no reliable D call. CDR3 size: 17 residues. V was clipped by 4 bases and J by 1 base, with 19 bases between them. Germline V gene lookup returns CDR1 LNHNV and CDR2 YYDKDF (reference sequence). The CDR3 region is CATSTIGRPGPQETQYF. The CDR3 nucleotides read TGTGCCACCAGCACTATAGGACGGCCCGGACCCCAAGAGACCCAGTACTTC.

This clone appeared once. CDR3 loop: CSVEVNGWNTEAFF. In DNA form, the CDR3 reads TGCAGCGTTGAAGTCAACGGGTGGAACACTGAAGCTTTCTTT. V and J are TRBV29-1 and TRBJ1-1; D is uncertain. This CDR3 region has 14 residues. Germline lookup yields CDR1 SQVTM and CDR2 ANQGSEA. Deletions cut 1 base from V and 1 base from J, with 10 bases between.

The rearrangement joins TRBV6-5 to TRBJ1-1; no reliable D call. This CDR3 region has 15 residues. Per germline, CDR1 MNHEY and CDR2 SVGAGI. Trimming shortened V by 6 bases and J by 0 bases, and 14 bases separated the two germline ends. CDR3 amino acids: CASSTAAVMNTEAFF. In DNA form, the CDR3 reads TGTGCCAGCAGCACAGCGGCTGTAATGAACACTGAAGCTTTCTTT.

There are a few counts of this clone. The rearrangement links TRBV9 to TRBJ1-6, with D perhaps matching TRBD1 (5 bases). Trimming stripped 4 bases from V and 6 bases from J, with 11 bases between. The CDR3 runs 14 residues. Per germline, CDR1 SGDLS and CDR2 YYNGEE. The CDR3 bases are TGTGCCAGCAGCAGCCGGGACGGTAATTCACCCCTCCACTTT. Translation: CASSSRDGNSPLHF.

DNA for the CDR3: TGTGCCAGCAGCGTGGGAGGGTATGATAACTATGGCTACACCTTC. This codes for CASSVGGYDNYGYTF. The chain employs TRBV9 and TRBJ1-2; D unresolved. Trimming left V 2 bases short and J 1 base short, with 12 bases between. Germline CDR1 reads SGDLS; CDR2 reads YYNGEE. The CDR3 spans 15 residues.

This clone has a single count. The chain couples TRBV19 to TRBJ2-3; TRBD1 aligns across 10 bases. CDR3 length: 14 residues. Germline trimming cut 5 bases from V and 5 bases from J; bases unmatched to any gene: 4. Germline V gene data show CDR1 as LNHDA and CDR2 as SQIVND (reference sequence). The CDR3 loop is CASSGTGVGDTQYF. CDR3 bases: TGTGCCAGTAGTGGGACAGGGGTAGGAGATACGCAGTATTTT.

The chain couples TRBV7-2 to TRBJ1-2; 9 bases map to TRBD1. With V trimmed by 5 bases and J by 0 bases, 4 bases remained unmatched. This CDR3 spans 15 amino acids. Germline V CDR1 and CDR2: SGHTA, FQGNSA. The CDR3 bases are TGTGCCAGCAGCCCCCGACAGGGGGCTAACTATGGCTACACCTTC. Translation gives CASSPRQGANYGYTF.

The count of this clone is one. V usage is TRBV19 and J usage is TRBJ1-5; no definite D call. This CDR3 has 15 amino acids. Trimming took off 0 bases at V and 4 bases at J, with 10 bases between the two ends. Germline V CDR1 and CDR2: LNHDA, SQIVND (reference sequence). In DNA, the CDR3 is TGTGCCAGTAGTATAGATCGAACAGATAATCAGCCCCAGCATTTT. Residues: CASSIDRTDNQPQHF.

DNA of the CDR3: TGTGCCAGCAGCCCCCGAACCGGGGAGCTGTTTTTT. This encodes CASSPRTGELFF. This chain joins TRBV7-8 and TRBJ2-2; D gene ambiguous. The germline gives CDR1 SGHVS, CDR2 FQNEAQ. This CDR3 contains 12 residues. Trimming pared 5 bases from V and 5 bases from J, leaving 6 bases between.

This clone was counted between two and nine times. The chain joins TRBV3-1 (or the pseudogene TRBV3-2) to TRBJ2-2; 7 nucleotides line up with TRBD1. V lost 7 bases to trimming and J lost 5 bases; unmatched junction nucleotides: 10. Germline V gene data show CDR1 as LGHDT and CDR2 as YNNKEL (reference sequence). CDR3 length: 15 amino acids. The CDR3 DNA follows: TGTGCCAGCAACCTCCGGGACAGACAAACCGGGGAGCTGTTTTTT. This gives the protein CASNLRDRQTGELFF.